The 14 T cell receptor beta chains below were found in one sample sequenced in a study of T cells after yellow fever vaccination. TCRdb re-analysed the 5' RACE reads in MiXCR, keeping a single row per CDR3 protein. Seen here are 500,000 to 650,000 distinct CDR3 sequences, roughly a sixth observed once, and the top ten hold 15% to 20%. Sequencing was performed on PBMCs, taken 5 to 6 days after the first yellow fever vaccination. Every receptor here comes from a man aged 18-30 years who received the YFV17D yellow fever vaccine.

This clonotype was seen a handful of times. V usage is TRBV19 and J usage is TRBJ1-5, with 8 bases identical to TRBD1. V dropped 11 bases and J dropped 7; count of bases not matched to a gene: 7. There are 12 residues in the CDR3. Germline values: CDR1 LNHDA, CDR2 SQIVND (reference sequence). The CDR3 region is CARTGTEQPQHF. In DNA, the CDR3 is TGTGCCCGGACAGGGACGGAGCAGCCCCAGCATTTT.

Only a few counts were recorded for this clonotype. V is TRBV4-2 and J is TRBJ2-3; 7 nucleotides agree with TRBD2. The CDR3 runs to 16 residues. Germline CDR1 reads LGHNA; CDR2 reads YNFKEQ. The V gene end was trimmed by 0 bases and the J gene end by 2 bases; junction bases not matched to a gene: 5. CDR3 sequence (DNA): TGTGCCAGCAGCCAAGATCGGGGGGATCCCACAGATACGCAGTATTTT. This translates into CASSQDRGDPTDTQYF.

This clonotype was observed a few times. The chain has TRBV6-1 and TRBJ1-1; the match to TRBD1 covers 12 bases. Germline V gene data show CDR1 as MNHNS and CDR2 as SASEGT. The CDR3 spans 16 residues. V trimming: 4 bases; J trimming: 1 base; junction bases outside the gene matches: 4. CDR3 in amino acids: CASSGGTGGQNTEAFF. The CDR3 coding sequence is TGTGCCAGCAGTGGGGGGACAGGGGGCCAGAACACTGAAGCTTTCTTT.

This clonotype was observed a handful of times. This sequence joins TRBV29-1 and TRBJ1-2; D call uncertain. V dropped 7 bases and J dropped 7 bases, with 13 bases sitting between them. Germline CDR1 reads SQVTM; CDR2 reads ANQGSEA. The length of the CDR3 is 11 residues. Here the CDR3 DNA reads TGCAGCGGAGAGATCTTTGGTGGCTACACCTTC. Translating gives CSGEIFGGYTF.

The chain is built from TRBV7-9 and TRBJ1-2, with D perhaps matching TRBD1 (6 bases). The CDR3 contains 14 residues. Per the germline V gene, CDR1 is SEHNR and CDR2 is FQNEAQ (reference sequence). V lost 7 bases, J lost 1 base, and 13 bases lay in between. The CDR3 reads CASTLTGVNYGYTF. Written as DNA, the CDR3 is TGTGCCAGCACGCTGACAGGAGTTAACTATGGCTACACCTTC.

A single count supports this clonotype. The V gene is TRBV5-1, the J gene TRBJ2-2; 12 nucleotides line up with TRBD2. The CDR3 has 17 amino acids. V trimming: 3 bases; J trimming: 4 bases; junction bases outside the gene matches: 7. Per germline, CDR1 SGHRS and CDR2 YFSETQ. CDR3 residues: CASSSALAGGFTGELFF. CDR3 bases: TGCGCCAGCAGCTCCGCTCTAGCGGGGGGGTTCACCGGGGAGCTGTTTTTT.

V gene TRBV7-9 combines with J gene TRBJ2-6; a weak D match, TRBD1 (6 bases). The CDR3 runs 16 residues. The V gene's germline CDR1 is SEHNR and CDR2 FQNEAQ (reference sequence). V lost 5 bases and J 4 bases, leaving 15 bases between the germline ends. The CDR3 sequence: CASSLYRESGANVLTF. The CDR3 DNA reads TGTGCCAGCAGCCTGTACAGGGAGTCAGGGGCCAACGTCCTGACTTTC.

This clonotype came up a few times. The chain recombines TRBV7-8 with TRBJ2-3; D possibly matches TRBD1 or TRBD2 (5 bases each). This CDR3 is 13 amino acids long. The V gene lost 6 bases and the J gene lost 2 bases, with 9 bases spanning the gap. CDR1 and CDR2 (germline): SGHVS, FQNEAQ. CDR3 nucleotides: TGTGCCAGCAGGGGACCGTTCACAGATACGCAGTATTTT. Translated: CASRGPFTDTQYF.

Many counts were recorded for this clonotype. The CDR3 spells CASSSDWGTDTQYF. CDR3 bases: TGTGCCAGCAGCTCCGACTGGGGCACAGATACGCAGTATTTT. V usage is TRBV7-9 and J usage is TRBJ2-3, with D uncertain. Germline values: CDR1 SEHNR, CDR2 FQNEAQ (reference sequence). The CDR3 consists of 14 residues. Trimming removed 4 bases at V and 1 base at J, with 9 bases between.

This clonotype was seen only a few times. This chain links TRBV20-1 with TRBJ2-1; the D gene is possibly TRBD2 (6 bases). The V and J ends lost 4 bases and 1 base respectively, with 11 bases between them. This CDR3 is 14 amino acids long. Germline V gives CDR1 DFQATT, CDR2 SNEGSKA (reference sequence). The chain's CDR3 is CSATRGLSYNEQFF. DNA for the CDR3: TGCAGTGCTACCCGGGGGTTATCCTACAATGAGCAGTTCTTC.

This clonotype occurred many times. The chain recombines TRBV12-3 or TRBV12-4 with TRBJ2-1, with D possibly matching TRBD2 (6 bases). This CDR3 has 16 residues. Trimming took off 6 bases at V and 9 bases at J, with 24 bases between the two ends. CDR3 in amino acids: CASSRFDGGWSGEQFF. As DNA, the CDR3 is TGTGCCAGCAGCCGTTTTGATGGAGGGTGGAGCGGTGAGCAGTTCTTC.

This clonotype came up a few times. This chain uses TRBV6-5 with TRBJ2-5; D possibly matches TRBD1 or TRBD2 (7 bases each). This CDR3 region has 15 residues. Trimming removed 1 base from V and 5 bases from J, with 14 bases in between. In germline, CDR1 is MNHEY, CDR2 SVGAGI. CDR3 region: CASSYWEGAFETQYF. The DNA of the CDR3 is TGTGCCAGCAGTTACTGGGAGGGGGCTTTCGAGACCCAGTACTTC.

This clonotype was seen more than once but under ten times. The rearrangement uses TRBV25-1 and TRBJ2-7, with a possible D match to TRBD2 (5 bases). The CDR3 is 14 residues long. Per germline, CDR1 MGHDK and CDR2 SYGVNS. V lost 5 bases and J lost 2, with 13 bases in between. CDR3 sequence (DNA): TGTGCCAGCAGTCGACCGGGATCTACCTACGAGCAGTACTTC. Its protein product is CASSRPGSTYEQYF.

J is TRBJ2-7 and V is TRBV6-2 or TRBV6-3; 8 nucleotides match TRBD2. This CDR3 comprises 16 residues. J was trimmed by 2 bases and V by 4 bases; bases with no gene match: 10. The germline V gene encodes CDR1 MNHEY and CDR2 SVGEGT. Written as DNA, the CDR3 is TGTGCCAGCAGTTCTCCTCTAGCGGGCCTGGCCTACGAGCAGTACTTC. Encoded protein: CASSSPLAGLAYEQYF.